The 10 T cell receptor beta chains below all came from one sample that was sequenced in a study of T cell responses to AZD1222 COVID-19 vaccine. The assay was immunoSEQ multiplex PCR, and TCRdb's table has in-frame clones only and misses some. In the table there are 58,000 or so clones, 84% of which are singletons. The source was peripheral blood, collected on day 0 of AZD1222 vaccination. All receptors derive from an adult in good health.

The chain has TRBV11-3 and TRBJ2-1; the D is unclear. This CDR3 is built from 14 residues. CDR1 and CDR2 from the germline V gene are SGHNT and YENEEA. V shed 0 bases and J shed 4 bases, with 7 bases lying between them. In DNA form, the CDR3 reads TGTGCCAGCAGCTTAGACGGGCAGTACAATGAGCAGTTCTTC. Protein: CASSLDGQYNEQFF. Full variable domain (rest looked up from reference TRBV11-3 and TRBJ2-1): EAGVVQSPRYKIIEKKQPVAFWCNPISGHNTLYWYLQNLGQGPELLIRYENEEAVDDSQLPKDRFSAERLKGVDSTLKIQPAELGDSAVYLCASSLDGQYNEQFFGPGTRLTVL.

This chain joins TRBV5-4 and TRBJ1-5; 10 bases map to TRBD1. The germline V gene has CDR1 SGHNT and CDR2 YYREEE (reference sequence). The CDR3 has 14 residues. Trimming took 10 bases from V and 4 from J; bases not matched to a gene: 8. CDR3 DNA sequence: TGTGCCTGGGGGACAGGGGTGAGGAATCAGCCCCAGCATTTT. It codes for CAWGTGVRNQPQHF.

The V and J genes are TRBV3-1 (or the pseudogene TRBV3-2) and TRBJ1-2, with TRBD1 identical over 8 bases. Germline CDR1 and CDR2: LGHDT and YNNKEL (reference sequence). Trimming cost V 4 bases and J 5 bases; bases outside gene matches: 18. The CDR3 contains 18 residues. CDR3 loop: CASSPSSGTGSPGYGYTF. In DNA, the CDR3 is TGTGCCAGCAGCCCTTCCTCCGGGACAGGTTCCCCCGGGTATGGCTACACCTTC.

This sequence joins TRBV24-1 and TRBJ2-5; perhaps TRBD1 as D (6 bases). The CDR3 contains 16 residues. The V gene's germline CDR1 is KGHDR and CDR2 SFDVKD. V was shortened by 4 bases and J by 4 bases, with 18 bases between the two germline ends. In DNA form, the CDR3 reads TGTGCCACCAGTGACCCCACGCTCCACAGGGCAGAGACCCAGTACTTC. Amino acids: CATSDPTLHRAETQYF.

The chain employs TRBV5-4 and TRBJ2-2, with a possible D match to TRBD2 (5 bases). V gave up 4 bases and J gave up 2 bases, with 9 bases separating them. This CDR3 is built from 14 residues. The germline gives CDR1 SGHNT, CDR2 YYREEE (reference sequence). The CDR3 reads CASSPTRNTGELFF. The CDR3 DNA follows: TGTGCCAGCAGCCCAACTAGAAACACCGGGGAGCTGTTTTTT.

This chain connects TRBV18 to TRBJ1-5; the D is unclear. The germline V gene has CDR1 KGHSH and CDR2 LQKENI. V lost 2 bases and J 3 bases, leaving 8 bases between the germline ends. There are 14 residues in the CDR3. The CDR3 loop reads CASSPAGSNQPQHF. CDR3 DNA sequence: TGTGCCAGCTCACCAGCGGGTTCCAATCAGCCCCAGCATTTT.

J is TRBJ1-1 and V is TRBV3-1 (or the pseudogene TRBV3-2), with D possibly matching TRBD1 (5 bases). The CDR3 consists of 14 residues. Germline V lookup: CDR1 LGHDT, CDR2 YNNKEL (reference sequence). Trimming took 4 bases from V and 3 from J, leaving 12 bases between them. The chain's CDR3 is CASSLLAGDTEAFF. Here the CDR3 DNA reads TGTGCCAGCAGCCTCCTGGCGGGGGACACTGAAGCTTTCTTT.

This chain connects TRBV5-1 to TRBJ1-3; TRBD1 matches at 9 bases. V was pared by 0 bases and J by 3 bases, with 7 bases of the junction left unmatched. The germline V gene has CDR1 SGHRS and CDR2 YFSETQ. The CDR3 is 17 amino acids. CDR3 sequence: CASSLDGQGNGGNTIYF. The CDR3 bases are TGCGCCAGCAGCTTGGATGGACAGGGGAACGGTGGAAACACCATATATTTT.

This chain links TRBV7-9 with TRBJ2-7; D gene ambiguous. V lost 1 base, J lost 1 base, and 11 bases lay in between. This CDR3 contains 15 residues. CDR1 is SEHNR and CDR2 is FQNEAQ in the germline V gene (reference sequence). Here the CDR3 reads CASSLGALGSYEQYF. The CDR3 DNA is TGTGCCAGCAGCTTAGGCGCCCTAGGATCCTACGAGCAGTACTTC.

The chain is built from TRBV28 and TRBJ1-5; perhaps TRBD1 as D (6 bases). The germline V gene has CDR1 MDHEN and CDR2 SYDVKM. With 6 bases removed from V and 5 bases from J, the gap between germline ends came to 11 bases. This CDR3 has 13 amino acids. The CDR3 nucleotides read TGTGCCAGCAGCCTACAGGGTTATCAGCCCCAGCATTTT. Translated, it gives CASSLQGYQPQHF.